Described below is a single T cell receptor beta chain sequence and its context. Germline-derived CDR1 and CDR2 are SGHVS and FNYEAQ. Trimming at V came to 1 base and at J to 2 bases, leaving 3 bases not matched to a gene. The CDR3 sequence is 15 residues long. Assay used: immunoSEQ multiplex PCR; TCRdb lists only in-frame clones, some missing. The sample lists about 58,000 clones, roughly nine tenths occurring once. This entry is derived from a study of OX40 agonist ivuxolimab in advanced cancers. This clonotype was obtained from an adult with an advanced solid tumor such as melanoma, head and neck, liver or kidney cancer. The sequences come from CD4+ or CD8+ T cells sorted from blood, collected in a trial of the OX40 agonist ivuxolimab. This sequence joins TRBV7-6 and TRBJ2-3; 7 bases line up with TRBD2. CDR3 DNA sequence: TGTGCCAGCAGCTTAGGTGCGGGAGCCACAGATACGCAGTATTTT. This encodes CASSLGAGATDTQYF.